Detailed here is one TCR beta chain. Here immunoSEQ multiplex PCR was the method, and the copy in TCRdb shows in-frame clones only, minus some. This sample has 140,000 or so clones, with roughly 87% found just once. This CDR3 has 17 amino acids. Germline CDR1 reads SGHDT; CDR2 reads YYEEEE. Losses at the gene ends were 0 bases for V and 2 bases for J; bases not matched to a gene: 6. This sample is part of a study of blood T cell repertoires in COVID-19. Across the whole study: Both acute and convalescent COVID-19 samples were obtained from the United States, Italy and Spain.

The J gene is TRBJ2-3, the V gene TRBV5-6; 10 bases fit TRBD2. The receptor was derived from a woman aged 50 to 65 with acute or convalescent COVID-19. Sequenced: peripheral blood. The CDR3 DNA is TGTGCCAGCAGCTTGGTGGCTAGCGGGGGTATCACAGATACGCAGTATTTT. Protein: CASSLVASGGITDTQYF. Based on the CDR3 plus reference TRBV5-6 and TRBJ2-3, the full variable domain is DAGVTQSPTHLIKTRGQQVTLRCSPKSGHDTVSWYQQALGQGPQFIFQYYEEEERQRGNFPDRFSGHQFPNYSSELNVNALLLGDSALYLCASSLVASGGITDTQYFGPGTRLTVL.